Listed below are T cell receptor beta chains from one sample, sequenced in a study of shared clonotypes between healthy human individuals. Clones were read by immunoSEQ multiplex PCR, and TCRdb kept only the in-frame ones, dropping some. The sample shows about 2.3 million clones, over 90% of them seen only once. Sequencing was performed on naive CD4+ T cells from PBMCs. These receptor sequences come from a man aged 18 to 29 in good health. Some clones in this sample may be carry-over from other donors' samples. Each CDR3 is given without its conserved first and last residue.

cdr3_aa: SVDNKRGNGYT
v_call: TRBV29-1

cdr3_aa: AWSVRTSGFNEQF
v_call: TRBV30

cdr3_aa: AISESGARGYT
v_call: TRBV10-3

cdr3_aa: ASSRTLGSLYEQY
v_call: TRBV19

cdr3_aa: ASSLRQSGEKLF
v_call: TRBV5-4

cdr3_aa: ASSSDRGPIEKLF
v_call: TRBV5-1

cdr3_aa: ASSSLAGGDTQY
v_call: TRBV7-9

cdr3_aa: ASGRVAGNTIY
v_call: TRBV19

cdr3_aa: ASSPQRPSYNEQF
v_call: TRBV9

cdr3_aa: ASIGGILTYEQY
v_call: TRBV2

cdr3_aa: ASSPGWADVSSGNTIY
v_call: TRBV4-2

cdr3_aa: SAIVSYEQY
v_call: TRBV20-1

cdr3_aa: ASSLLADLSYEQY
v_call: TRBV5-1

cdr3_aa: ASSVSVLDRRLAYEQY
v_call: TRBV2

cdr3_aa: AFTGVQNYGYT
v_call: TRBV30

cdr3_aa: ARSHPRPYHSYEQY
v_call: TRBV5-3

cdr3_aa: ASTRRQPQSVNTEAF
v_call: TRBV19

cdr3_aa: ASSQRTSGRIYEQF
v_call: TRBV4-1

cdr3_aa: ASSTGPYEQY
v_call: TRBV19

cdr3_aa: ASSDLGTDTQY
v_call: TRBV6-1

cdr3_aa: ASSLARGLFSGNQPQH
v_call: TRBV7-8

cdr3_aa: ASSLAGGITDTQY
v_call: TRBV7-2

cdr3_aa: ASSAQVFGANVLT
v_call: TRBV7-3

cdr3_aa: ASSFHLGQGPYEQY
v_call: TRBV7-2

cdr3_aa: ASSFQLVPGELF
v_call: TRBV7-3

cdr3_aa: AISDYLAGGLSTDTQY
v_call: TRBV10-3

cdr3_aa: ASSLIGQGGNEQY
v_call: TRBV16

cdr3_aa: ASSQDLRQGYNEQY
v_call: TRBV4-3

cdr3_aa: SVEQQGMGGYT
v_call: TRBV29-1

cdr3_aa: AISSALQDGYT
v_call: TRBV10-3

cdr3_aa: ATSRDLIGTYYGYT
v_call: TRBV15

cdr3_aa: ASSGSGGIDEQF
v_call: TRBV21-1

cdr3_aa: ASSSQTGTSSYNEQF
v_call: TRBV28

cdr3_aa: AWSVLAGGPSEQF
v_call: TRBV30

cdr3_aa: ASSPHQGLGQPQH
v_call: TRBV28

cdr3_aa: ASSLRDRNTEAF
v_call: TRBV5-4

cdr3_aa: ASSIRLRQGPSSYGYT
v_call: TRBV19

cdr3_aa: ASSSFPGPMANQPQH
v_call: TRBV27

cdr3_aa: ASSLEASSYEQY
v_call: TRBV5-1

cdr3_aa: ASTGTGESYEQY
v_call: TRBV28

cdr3_aa: ASSQGRISYNEQF
v_call: TRBV4-1

cdr3_aa: ASSFIEPPEQGWFSYNEQF
v_call: TRBV28

cdr3_aa: ASSSPRGMNTEAF
v_call: TRBV28

cdr3_aa: ASSPPRKPYEQY
v_call: TRBV5-1

cdr3_aa: ASSPWQGGNTEAF
v_call: TRBV7-2

cdr3_aa: ASSRPLRGWDTEAF
v_call: TRBV14

cdr3_aa: SVQGSSTNTEAF
v_call: TRBV29-1

cdr3_aa: ASSPSGPNYQPQH
v_call: TRBV18

cdr3_aa: ASSSPRTSDQASDTQY
v_call: TRBV28

cdr3_aa: ASSLGVGYSPLH
v_call: TRBV7-9

cdr3_aa: ASTPGLTDTQY
v_call: TRBV19

cdr3_aa: ASSILSGNTIY
v_call: TRBV19

cdr3_aa: ASSRLSGQGDEKLF
v_call: TRBV7-9

cdr3_aa: ASSSPSGSEPDTQY
v_call: TRBV6-5

cdr3_aa: ASSQDLLAGRISSYNEQF
v_call: TRBV4-3